This TCR beta chain was observed in a study of T cell responses to AZD1222 COVID-19 vaccine listed by TCRdb under 2021. Study-wide context: A total of just over 230 trial participants underwent TCR sequencing, of whom some 210 received two doses of AZD1222 and about 25 received two doses of the MenACWY control vaccine. Trial participants were enrolled by age into 18-55, 56-69 and 70-plus year subgroups, with around 150, 28 and 57 TCR-sequenced participants respectively. Study-wide conclusions, independent of this receptor: The whole spike protein was spanned by vaccine-associated CD4 TCRs, and dominant responses were seen in regions 160-218 and 743-854. Because no day 14 peak-response samples were available, repertoires were characterized only after the peak T cell response. Conclusions about previously exposed vaccinees are limited because only six or seven AZD1222 recipients were SARS-CoV-2 seropositive at baseline. In the small 56-69-year group, the increase in depth fell short of significance, most likely because of low power. After two AZD1222 doses, spike-specific TCR breadth and depth were significantly higher than at day 0 and than in MenACWY recipients. Reportedly, almost half of the unique spike-specific TCRs recognized epitopes lying outside the regions that are mutated in the B.1.351 and B.1.1.7 variants. Participants were mostly white British and included more females than males, and it was suggested by the authors that clonal diversity may have been underestimated.

This specimen's time point label, interpreted: sample from adult after SARS-CoV-2 infection, after symptom onset. Two convalescent COVID-19 patients, sampled after symptom onset from adults with prior SARS-CoV-2 infection, were also TCR-sequenced for comparison. A word on this clone: Its antigen is currently not known. Within one base of it there is no much larger clone, and no base qualities were kept.

The CDR3 regions of human TCRbeta chains were analyzed by immunosequencing. On the study's bioinformatics: Repertoire TCRs were matched against a reference library of SARS-CoV-2-specific TCRs generated with the MIRA antigen-specificity platform. Breadth was defined as the fraction of unique TCRs that were SARS-CoV-2-associated, and depth was defined as the fraction of total T cells that were SARS-CoV-2-associated. Using the MIRA data, every spike-specific TCR was mapped to the spike region that the TCR reacted to and assigned to either a CD4 or a CD8 class. Log10-transformed breadth and depth values were compared by one-way ANOVA with Sidak's multiple comparisons tests. TCRdb holds this immuneACCESS table with in-frame rearrangements only. Some clones are missing; in checked studies, unresolved V genes explain under half, and the rest has no known cause. V, J and clone size are those of that table, while D and trimming were read from the DNA. The sample table holds 130,000 to 150,000 clones, of which approximately 93% were seen once. The ten largest account for approximately 12% of the sample.

The germline ends are 12 bases apart after V is trimmed by 6 bases and J by 1 base. Via the germline V gene (reference sequence), CDR1 is LNHDA and CDR2 SQIVND. The CDR3 starts with the cysteine, ends with the phenylalanine, and has 14 residues. Left in the record is the CDR3 DNA by itself, 42 bases read in frame from the first base. This specimen was peripheral blood, taken after recovery from COVID-19. This TCR was sampled from an adult who had recovered from COVID-19. The receptor chain draws on TRBV19 and TRBJ1-2; D gene: possibly TRBD1, on 5 matching bases. The nucleotide sequence reads TGTGCCAGTAGCCCGACAGTCGGTAACTATGGCTACACCTTC. Its coded protein is CASSPTVGNYGYTF.